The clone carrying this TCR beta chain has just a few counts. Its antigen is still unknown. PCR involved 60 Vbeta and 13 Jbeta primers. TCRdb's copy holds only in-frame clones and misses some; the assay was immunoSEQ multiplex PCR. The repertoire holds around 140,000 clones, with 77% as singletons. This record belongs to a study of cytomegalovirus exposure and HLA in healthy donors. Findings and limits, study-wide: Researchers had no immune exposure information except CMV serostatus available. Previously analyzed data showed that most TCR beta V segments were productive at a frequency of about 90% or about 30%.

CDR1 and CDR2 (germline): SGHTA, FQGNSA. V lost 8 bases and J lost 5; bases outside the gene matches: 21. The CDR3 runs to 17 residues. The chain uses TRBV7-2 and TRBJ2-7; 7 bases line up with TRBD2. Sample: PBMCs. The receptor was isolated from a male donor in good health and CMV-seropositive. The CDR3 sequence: CASAPRGTSSGFHEQYF. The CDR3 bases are TGTGCCAGCGCTCCGCGGGGGACCTCATCGGGGTTTCACGAGCAGTACTTC.